The clone carrying this T cell receptor (beta chain) was counted at least ten times. Antigen specificity is unknown. Each CDR3 protein is one row after TCRdb ran MiXCR on the 5' RACE reads. The sample contains tens of thousands of distinct CDR3 sequences, roughly 5% of which appear only once. These data originate in a study of CD8 T cells in ankylosing spondylitis. Broader study findings: Significant enrichment of disease-linked clones was reported in matched ankylosing spondylitis synovial fluid.

The CDR3 runs to 15 residues. The germline gives CDR1 SQVTM, CDR2 ANQGSEA. Trimming removed 0 bases at V and 6 bases at J, with 14 bases between. The receptor was derived from a male donor with ankylosing spondylitis or in good health (not recorded which). Material: blood, either unsorted or a sorted T cell fraction (not recorded which). The V gene is TRBV29-1, the J gene TRBJ2-2, with D possibly TRBD1 on 6 matching bases. CDR3 sequence (DNA): TGCAGCGTTGAAGACAGGGGCGTGGGAGCCGGGGAGCTGTTTTTT. It translates to CSVEDRGVGAGELFF.